This T cell receptor (beta chain) emerged from a study of OX40 agonist ivuxolimab in advanced cancers. The method was immunoSEQ multiplex PCR; TCRdb's version includes in-frame clones alone and lacks a portion of them. Found here are 55,000 to 85,000 clones, about 90% of them singletons; the top ten hold approximately 1.4%. Germline V gene lookup returns CDR1 SGHDT and CDR2 YYEEEE. CDR3 length equals 13 residues. V lost 2 bases and J 16 bases, leaving 18 bases between the germline ends. Specimen: CD4+ or CD8+ T cells sorted from blood, collected in a trial of the OX40 agonist ivuxolimab. The chain is built from TRBV5-6 and TRBJ1-4; D may be TRBD1 (5 bases). The origin of this receptor is an adult with an advanced solid tumor such as melanoma, head and neck, liver or kidney cancer. CDR3 nucleotide sequence: TGTGCCAGCAGCTTAGGATTCCGGGACGTATCGTTTTTT. Protein: CASSLGFRDVSFF. The full variable domain, with the rest looked up from reference TRBV5-6 and TRBJ1-4, is DAGVTQSPTHLIKTRGQQVTLRCSPKSGHDTVSWYQQALGQGPQFIFQYYEEEERQRGNFPDRFSGHQFPNYSSELNVNALLLGDSALYLCASSLGFRDVSFFGSGTQLSVL.